This T cell receptor (beta chain) derives from a study of identical twins (dated by TCRdb to about 2016). Concerning the study at large: TCR alpha and beta repertoires from monozygotic twins, unrelated adults of various ages and cord blood were deep-sequenced to test whether fetal clonotypes persist. Replicate twin experiments were performed at different times using different library preparation protocols to rule out contamination.

Every donor in the study was a healthy Caucasian. The germline V gene (reference sequence) supplies CDR1 LGHDT and CDR2 YNNKEL. V and J lose 3 bases and 7 bases, and a span of 13 bases separates them. The CDR3 covers 14 residues, taking in both the cysteine and the phenylalanine. The kept DNA is CDR3 alone, 42 bases in frame from the first base. The library was prepared using 5' RACE. Instrument on record: Illumina HiSeq 2000. A universal primer binding site was introduced by template switching, and a unique molecular identifier was present in the final cDNA, enabling accurate counting of TCR cDNA molecules. Specific primers in the conserved constant-segment region were used to synthesize first-strand cDNA for the TCR alpha and beta chains. Each cDNA library was double barcoded, with a SMART-Mk sample barcode plus Illumina barcodes, to control for contamination. TruSeq adapter sequences and Illumina sample barcodes were added in two successive PCR steps. The Illumina HiSeq platform was used with custom primers to sequence TCR alpha and beta cDNA libraries. The authors' analysis ran thus. MiGEC processed the raw reads to extract unique molecular identifiers, while MiXCR was used to determine the CDR3 positions. For each individual, recombination models were inferred using an EM algorithm with the repgenHMM and IGoR tools. Shared clonotypes were analyzed with the tcR package in R, and sharing was normalized by the product of cloneset sizes. To study raw recombination free of thymic and clonal selection effects, out-of-frame nonproductive sequences were analyzed. TCRdb ran its own pipeline on the public reads, namely fastp trimming at Q25 and MiXCR clone calling, and kept in-frame beta chains. Every entry covers one CDR3 protein and lists the most common genes and DNA from its rows. The V and J calls reflect TCRdb's pipeline rather than the authors' work. In this sample the table shows some 1,600,000 distinct CDR3 sequences, around 33% of which occur a single time. In total, the top ten clones hold around 0.25% of the sample.

Here is what the overall study found, with its caveats: Because the same donors could not be followed over many years, conclusions were based on cross-sectional statistical analysis. Out-of-frame TCR alpha sequences shared between twins showed an excess of low generation-probability sequences compared with coincidental sharing between unrelated individuals. Invariant T cells such as MAIT and iNKT could partly confound zero-insertion analyses, though diverse VJ usage argued against this for most clonotypes. Out-of-frame TCR alpha sharing in monozygotic twins was systematically underestimated by recombination models, whereas sharing between unrelated individuals was in agreement with the recombination models. A weaker excess of twin sharing was found in beta out-of-frame sequences because the signal-to-noise ratio was lowered by fewer shared sequences. Abundant cord blood beta clonotypes had fewer insertions, young adult naive repertoires showed a similar but weaker trend, and memory repertoires showed no such trend.

This clonotype was seen more than once but under ten times. Its antigen is still unknown. The input lacks base qualities; no much larger clone sits a single base away. Sequencing was done on a sample of cord blood. The sequence links TRBV3-1 to TRBJ2-1; no D gene call is confident. This TCR was sampled from a newborn girl in good health. The DNA is as follows: TGTGCCAGCAGCCACCACCGGGCCCTAAATGAGCAGTTCTTC. It specifies CASSHHRALNEQFF.